This T cell receptor beta chain was obtained from a study of blood T cells in healthy people across ages. Study conclusions and caveats: In older individuals, TCR beta diversity per million T cells was lower, falling roughly linearly with age.

Next came a second PCR, run for about 7 to 12 cycles, which used a sample-barcoded 5' primer along with a J-beta primer mix. Researchers report that a template-switch adaptor with 12 random nucleotides tagged each cDNA molecule. A single record per CDR3 protein comes from TCRdb applying MiXCR to the 5' RACE reads. The sample holds around 710,000 distinct CDR3 sequences, roughly two fifths seen once. To note about this clonotype: Its antigen is as yet unknown. Relative to the germline gene, one junction end is altered; a read error may explain this.

The CDR3 extends over 14 amino acids. The germline V gene encodes CDR1 SGHRS and CDR2 YFSETQ. The origin of this receptor is a woman aged 60-70 years in good health. The rearrangement joins TRBV5-1 to TRBJ1-4; possibly TRBD1 for D (6 bases). The sequenced sample consisted of blood. This chain's CDR3 is CVSTTVGGNEKLFF. CDR3 nucleotides: TGCGTCAGCACAACAGTAGGGGGTAATGAAAAACTGTTTTTT. Full variable domain (missing parts from reference TRBV5-1 and TRBJ1-4): KAGVTQTPRYLIKTRGQQVTLSCSPISGHRSVSWYQQTPGQGLQFLFEYFSETQRNKGNFPGRFSGRQFSNSRSEMNVSTLELGDSALYLCVSTTVGGNEKLFFGSGTQLSVL.